Shown below are 19 T cell receptor beta chains from a single sample sequenced in a study of blood T cell repertoires in COVID-19 (dated by TCRdb to 2019 to 2021). Libraries were prepared through the immunoSEQ multiplex PCR assay. The immuneACCESS repertoire file appears here via TCRdb, limited to in-frame rearrangements. These files lack a portion of the clones; in checked studies, under half of the deficit traces to unresolved V genes, and the cause of the others is not known. This sample gives fewer than 400,000 clones in total; roughly 85% of them show up just once. The ten largest account for 3.5% to 4% of the sample. What was sequenced was peripheral blood. These receptors were collected from a woman aged 18-29 years with acute or convalescent COVID-19.

The chain joins TRBV27 to TRBJ2-3, with D uncertain. CDR1 is MNHEY and CDR2 is SMNVEV in the germline V gene (reference sequence). V lost 2 bases, J lost 3 bases, and 9 bases lay in between. This CDR3 spans 14 amino acids. As DNA, the CDR3 is TGTGCCAGCAGTTTAACACCTCAAACAGATACGCAGTATTTT. Amino acid sequence: CASSLTPQTDTQYF.

This clone was counted once. This chain connects TRBV21-1 to TRBJ2-2; the table's D call of TRBD1 was not tested on the DNA. TRBV21-1 is an annotated pseudogene. The CDR3 runs to 16 residues. This chain's CDR3 is CASSKCEDRDTGELFF. The CDR3, as DNA: TGTGCCAGCAGCAAATGCGAGGACAGGGACACCGGGGAGCTGTTTTTT.

The chain has TRBV2 and TRBJ2-1; 7 bases agree with TRBD2. The J segment lost 6 bases and the V segment lost 1 base, leaving 6 bases of the junction unmatched. The CDR3 consists of 15 residues. The germline gives CDR1 SNHLY, CDR2 FYNNEI. The CDR3 spells CASSEGREKRNEQFF. CDR3 coding DNA: TGTGCCAGCAGTGAAGGGCGGGAGAAACGCAATGAGCAGTTCTTC.

The rearrangement joins TRBV5-4 to TRBJ1-5; TRBD1 is a possible D gene (5 bases). Per the germline V gene, CDR1 is SGHNT and CDR2 is YYREEE (reference sequence). This CDR3 spans 14 amino acids. V was clipped by 4 bases and J by 1 base, with 9 bases between them. CDR3: CASSKDRSNQPQHF. As DNA, the CDR3 is TGTGCCAGCAGCAAAGACAGAAGCAATCAGCCCCAGCATTTT.

This chain uses TRBV25-1 with TRBJ1-2, with TRBD1 matching over 9 bases. Trimming cost V 4 bases and J 8 bases; bases outside gene matches: 14. The CDR3 has 16 amino acids. Germline-derived CDR1 and CDR2 are MGHDK and SYGVNS. CDR3 region: CASSVLSSGTGTGYTF. CDR3 DNA: TGTGCCAGCAGTGTTCTCTCTTCCGGGACAGGGACCGGCTACACCTTC.

V is TRBV7-2 and J is TRBJ2-5; 7 bases map to TRBD1. CDR3 length: 14 amino acids. With V trimmed by 5 bases and J by 4 bases, 7 bases remained unmatched. Germline lookup yields CDR1 SGHTA and CDR2 FQGNSA. For the CDR3, the DNA is TGTGCCAGCAGCCCCAACAGGGGACGAGAGACCCAGTACTTC. Translating it yields CASSPNRGRETQYF.

The chain recombines TRBV30 with TRBJ1-6; 8 nucleotides match TRBD1. This CDR3 spans 15 amino acids. Germline V gene sequence: CDR1 GTSNPN, CDR2 SVGIG (reference sequence). With 3 bases clipped from V and 5 bases from J, the junction kept 6 bases outside the gene matches. The CDR3 loop is CAWRIPGGNNSPLHF. The CDR3 DNA is TGTGCCTGGAGGATCCCAGGGGGCAATAATTCACCCCTCCACTTT.

The chain has TRBV24-1 and TRBJ2-5; weak D call: TRBD2 (6 bases). The V end lost 4 bases, the J end lost 4 bases, and 12 bases lay between the germline ends. Germline V lookup: CDR1 KGHDR, CDR2 SFDVKD. CDR3 size: 14 residues. The CDR3 DNA reads as TGTGCCACCAGTGAACACGGGGGAGGAGAGACCCAGTACTTC. It specifies CATSEHGGGETQYF.

Here the CDR3 DNA reads TGTGCCAGCAGCGCGACTTCCGAGTCCGGGGGTGAAAAACTGTTTTTT. Its translation is CASSATSESGGEKLFF. The chain recombines TRBV13 with TRBJ1-4, with a weak D call TRBD1 (5 bases). Germline values: CDR1 PRHDT, CDR2 FYEKMQ (reference sequence). Trimming removed 5 bases from V and 7 bases from J, with 20 bases in between. The CDR3 extends over 16 amino acids. Together with reference TRBV13 and TRBJ1-4, the CDR3 gives the full variable domain: AAGVIQSPRHLIKEKRETATLKCYPIPRHDTVYWYQQGPGQDPQFLISFYEKMQSDKGSIPDRFSAQQFSDYHSELNMSSLELGDSALYFCASSATSESGGEKLFFGSGTQLSVL.

This rearrangement joins TRBV6-1 to TRBJ1-1; D is possibly TRBD1 (5 bases). This CDR3 contains 13 residues. Per the germline V gene, CDR1 is MNHNS and CDR2 is SASEGT. V lost 1 base to trimming and J lost 11 bases, with 14 bases between them. The CDR3 region has the DNA TGTGCCAGCAGTGAAGGTGAAGACAGTCAGGCTTTCTTT. Translation: CASSEGEDSQAFF.

The chain employs TRBV10-2 and TRBJ1-5; possible D gene TRBD1, 5 bases. The CDR3 contains 17 residues. The germline V gene has CDR1 WSHSY and CDR2 SAAADI. V dropped 2 bases and J dropped 0 bases, with 14 bases sitting between them. For the CDR3, the DNA is TGCGCCAGCAGTGAGAGGGGAGGAGTCTATAGCAATCAGCCCCAGCATTTT. Translation: CASSERGGVYSNQPQHF.

The V gene is TRBV6-5, the J gene TRBJ2-2; D might be TRBD1 (5 bases). Trimming shortened V by 8 bases and J by 4 bases, and 17 bases separated the two germline ends. The germline CDR1 and CDR2 sequences are MNHEY and SVGAGI. The CDR3 is made up of 15 amino acids. The CDR3 reads CASRRGAPGTGELFF. CDR3 nucleotide sequence: TGTGCCAGCCGACGTGGGGCGCCGGGCACCGGGGAGCTGTTTTTT.

In the case of this clone: Other nucleotide sequences in the sample specify the same CDR3. The rearrangement joins TRBV12-3 or TRBV12-4 to TRBJ2-7, with D perhaps TRBD2 (6 bases). The CDR3 length is 13 residues. The V gene lost 3 bases and the J gene lost 3 bases, with 9 bases spanning the gap. The DNA of the CDR3 is TGTGCCAGCAGTTTCGGGACTTACTACGAGCAGTACTTC. Translation gives CASSFGTYYEQYF.

The rearrangement uses TRBV12-3 or TRBV12-4 and TRBJ2-1; D uncertain. CDR3 length equals 13 residues. V lost 2 bases to trimming and J lost 5 bases, with 7 bases between them. CDR3 bases: TGTGCCAGCAGTTTATTCCAGGACAATGAGCAGTTCTTC. Amino acids: CASSLFQDNEQFF.

The J gene is TRBJ2-7, the V gene TRBV12-5, with a tentative D call TRBD1 (5 bases). CDR3 length equals 16 residues. Germline V gene lookup returns CDR1 LGHNT and CDR2 FRNRAP. Trimming shortened V by 2 bases and J by 2 bases, and 16 bases separated the two germline ends. In nucleotides, the CDR3 is TGTGCTAGTGGTTTGCCCCAACCCGACAGCCCCTACGAGCAGTACTTC. Encoded protein: CASGLPQPDSPYEQYF.

The chain is built from TRBV10-3 and TRBJ2-1, with 10 bases identical to TRBD1. The J segment lost 9 bases and the V segment lost 10 bases, leaving 9 bases of the junction unmatched. Germline CDR1 ENHRY, CDR2 SYGVKD. The CDR3 consists of 13 residues. The CDR3: CATRTGGVGEQFF. The DNA for the CDR3 is TGTGCCACCCGGACAGGGGGAGTAGGTGAGCAGTTCTTC.

The CDR3 DNA reads TGTGCCAGCAGCCTATCGTGGGGACAGGGGGGGACTGAAGCTTTCTTT. Its protein product is CASSLSWGQGGTEAFF. The gene calls are TRBV4-2 and TRBJ1-1; 11 bases agree with TRBD1. The length of the CDR3 is 16 residues. The V gene's germline CDR1 is LGHNA and CDR2 YNFKEQ. The trim removed 4 bases at V and 5 bases at J, leaving 9 bases unmatched.

This chain uses TRBV5-1 with TRBJ1-5; 7 bases are shared with TRBD1. The J segment lost 9 bases and the V segment lost 0 bases, leaving 6 bases of the junction unmatched. Germline CDR1 is SGHRS and CDR2 is YFSETQ. The CDR3 is 14 residues long. The CDR3 sequence is CASSLEGATWPQHF. DNA for the CDR3: TGCGCCAGCAGCTTGGAGGGGGCCACGTGGCCCCAGCATTTT.

The J gene is TRBJ2-3, the V gene TRBV27; no clear D. The CDR3 is 15 residues long. Trimming left V 3 bases short and J 6 bases short, with 16 bases between. CDR1 MNHEY and CDR2 SMNVEV come from the germline V gene (reference sequence). In nucleotides, the CDR3 is TGTGCCAGCAGTTTCTCCCACACGAGGCCGGATACGCAGTATTTT. Its translation is CASSFSHTRPDTQYF.